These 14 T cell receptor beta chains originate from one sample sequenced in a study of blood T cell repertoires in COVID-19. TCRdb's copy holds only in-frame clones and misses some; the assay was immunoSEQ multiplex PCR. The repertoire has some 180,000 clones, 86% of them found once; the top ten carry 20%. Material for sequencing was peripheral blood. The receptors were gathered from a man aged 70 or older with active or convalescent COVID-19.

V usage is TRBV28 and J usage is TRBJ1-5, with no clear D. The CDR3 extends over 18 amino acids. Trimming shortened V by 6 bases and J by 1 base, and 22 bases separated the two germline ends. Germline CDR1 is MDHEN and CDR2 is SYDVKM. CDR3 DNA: TGTGCCAGCAGCGCTTTAGCTGGTCGGTTGATCAGCAATCAGCCCCAGCATTTT. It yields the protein CASSALAGRLISNQPQHF.

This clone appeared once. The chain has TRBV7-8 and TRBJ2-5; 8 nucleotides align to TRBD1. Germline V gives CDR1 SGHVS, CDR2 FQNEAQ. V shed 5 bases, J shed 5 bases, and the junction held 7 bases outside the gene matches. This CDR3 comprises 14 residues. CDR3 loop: CASSTWDRTETQYF. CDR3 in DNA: TGTGCCAGCAGCACCTGGGACAGGACGGAGACCCAGTACTTC.

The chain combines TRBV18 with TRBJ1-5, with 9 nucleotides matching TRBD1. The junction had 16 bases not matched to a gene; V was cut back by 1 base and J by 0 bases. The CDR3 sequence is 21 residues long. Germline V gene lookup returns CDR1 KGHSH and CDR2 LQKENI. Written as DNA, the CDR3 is TGTGCCAGCTCACCACTTTCTCCGGGACAGGGCTTACCTTATAGCAATCAGCCCCAGCATTTT. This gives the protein CASSPLSPGQGLPYSNQPQHF.

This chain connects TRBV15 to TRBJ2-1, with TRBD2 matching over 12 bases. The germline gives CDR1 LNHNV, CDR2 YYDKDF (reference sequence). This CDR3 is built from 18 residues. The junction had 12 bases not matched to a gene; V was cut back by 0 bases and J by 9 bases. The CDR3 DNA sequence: TGTGCCACCAGCAGAGATAAAAGGACTAGCGGGATACGAAGTGAGCAGTTCTTC. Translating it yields CATSRDKRTSGIRSEQFF.

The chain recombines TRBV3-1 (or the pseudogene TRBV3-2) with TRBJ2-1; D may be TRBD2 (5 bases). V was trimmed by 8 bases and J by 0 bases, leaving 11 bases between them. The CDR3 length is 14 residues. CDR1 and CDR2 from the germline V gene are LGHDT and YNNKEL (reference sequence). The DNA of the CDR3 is TGTGCCAGCGCCAGGAGGAACTCCTACAATGAGCAGTTCTTC. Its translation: CASARRNSYNEQFF.

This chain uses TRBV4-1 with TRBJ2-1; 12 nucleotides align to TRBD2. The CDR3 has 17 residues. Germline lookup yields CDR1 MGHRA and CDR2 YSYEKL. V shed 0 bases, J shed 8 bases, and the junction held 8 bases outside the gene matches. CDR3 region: CASSQDNRLAGGDEQFF. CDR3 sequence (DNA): TGCGCCAGCAGCCAAGATAATCGGCTAGCGGGAGGGGATGAGCAGTTCTTC.

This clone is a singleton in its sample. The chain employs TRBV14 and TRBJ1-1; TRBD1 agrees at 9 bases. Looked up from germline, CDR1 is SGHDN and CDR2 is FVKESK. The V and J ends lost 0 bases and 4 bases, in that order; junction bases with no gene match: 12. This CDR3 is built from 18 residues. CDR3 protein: CASSQESVVDRGITEAFF. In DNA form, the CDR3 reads TGTGCCAGCAGCCAAGAGAGCGTGGTGGACAGGGGTATCACTGAAGCTTTCTTT.

CDR3 DNA sequence: TGCGCCAGCAGCCCCTCTGCCTTACCCGGGAAAACTGAAGCTTTCTTT. Protein sequence: CASSPSALPGKTEAFF. The chain couples TRBV5-1 to TRBJ1-1; no firm D call. The CDR3 has 16 residues. Trimming left V 4 bases short and J 5 bases short, with 21 bases between. In germline, CDR1 is SGHRS, CDR2 YFSETQ.

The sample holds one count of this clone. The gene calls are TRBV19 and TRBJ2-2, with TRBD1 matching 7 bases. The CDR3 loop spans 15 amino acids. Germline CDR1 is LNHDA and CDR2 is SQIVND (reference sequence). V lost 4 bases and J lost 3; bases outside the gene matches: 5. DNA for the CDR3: TGTGCCAGTAGTACCCGGGACAGAGACACCGGGGAGCTGTTTTTT. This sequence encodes CASSTRDRDTGELFF.

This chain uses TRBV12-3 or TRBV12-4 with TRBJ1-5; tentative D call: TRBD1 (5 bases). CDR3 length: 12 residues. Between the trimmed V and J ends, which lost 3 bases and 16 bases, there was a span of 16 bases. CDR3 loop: CASSLTGTPSHF. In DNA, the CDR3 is TGTGCCAGCAGTTTGACCGGGACTCCCTCTCATTTT.

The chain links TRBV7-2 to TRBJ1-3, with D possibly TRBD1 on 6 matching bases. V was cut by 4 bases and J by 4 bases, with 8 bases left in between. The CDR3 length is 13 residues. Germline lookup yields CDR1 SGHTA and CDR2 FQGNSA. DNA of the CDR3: TGTGCCAGCAGCTCTGGGACAGGAAACACCATATATTTT. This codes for CASSSGTGNTIYF. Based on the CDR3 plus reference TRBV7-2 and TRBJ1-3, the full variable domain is GAGVSQSPSNKVTEKGKDVELRCDPISGHTALYWYRQSLGQGLEFLIYFQGNSAPDKSGLPSDRFSAERTGGSVSTLTIQRTQQEDSAVYLCASSSGTGNTIYFGEGSWLTVV.

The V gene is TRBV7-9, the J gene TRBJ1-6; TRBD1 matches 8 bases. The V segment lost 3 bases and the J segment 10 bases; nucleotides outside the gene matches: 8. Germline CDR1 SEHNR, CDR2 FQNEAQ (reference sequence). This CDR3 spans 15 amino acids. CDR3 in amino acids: CASSLTGVVLSPLHF. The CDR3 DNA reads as TGTGCCAGCAGCTTGACAGGGGTTGTTTTGTCACCCCTCCACTTT.

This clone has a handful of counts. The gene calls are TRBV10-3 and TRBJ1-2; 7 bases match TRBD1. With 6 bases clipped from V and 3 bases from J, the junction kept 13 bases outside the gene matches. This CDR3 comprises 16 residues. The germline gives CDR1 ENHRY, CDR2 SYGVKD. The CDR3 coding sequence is TGTGCCATCAGGCCTTCACAGGGGTCCCTCGACTATGGCTACACCTTC. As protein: CAIRPSQGSLDYGYTF.

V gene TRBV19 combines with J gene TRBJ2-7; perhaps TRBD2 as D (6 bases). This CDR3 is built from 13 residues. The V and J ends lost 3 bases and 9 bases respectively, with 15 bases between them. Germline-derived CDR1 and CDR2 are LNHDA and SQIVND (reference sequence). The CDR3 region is CASSIRTGLGQYF. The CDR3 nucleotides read TGTGCCAGTAGTATTCGGACGGGACTTGGGCAGTACTTC.